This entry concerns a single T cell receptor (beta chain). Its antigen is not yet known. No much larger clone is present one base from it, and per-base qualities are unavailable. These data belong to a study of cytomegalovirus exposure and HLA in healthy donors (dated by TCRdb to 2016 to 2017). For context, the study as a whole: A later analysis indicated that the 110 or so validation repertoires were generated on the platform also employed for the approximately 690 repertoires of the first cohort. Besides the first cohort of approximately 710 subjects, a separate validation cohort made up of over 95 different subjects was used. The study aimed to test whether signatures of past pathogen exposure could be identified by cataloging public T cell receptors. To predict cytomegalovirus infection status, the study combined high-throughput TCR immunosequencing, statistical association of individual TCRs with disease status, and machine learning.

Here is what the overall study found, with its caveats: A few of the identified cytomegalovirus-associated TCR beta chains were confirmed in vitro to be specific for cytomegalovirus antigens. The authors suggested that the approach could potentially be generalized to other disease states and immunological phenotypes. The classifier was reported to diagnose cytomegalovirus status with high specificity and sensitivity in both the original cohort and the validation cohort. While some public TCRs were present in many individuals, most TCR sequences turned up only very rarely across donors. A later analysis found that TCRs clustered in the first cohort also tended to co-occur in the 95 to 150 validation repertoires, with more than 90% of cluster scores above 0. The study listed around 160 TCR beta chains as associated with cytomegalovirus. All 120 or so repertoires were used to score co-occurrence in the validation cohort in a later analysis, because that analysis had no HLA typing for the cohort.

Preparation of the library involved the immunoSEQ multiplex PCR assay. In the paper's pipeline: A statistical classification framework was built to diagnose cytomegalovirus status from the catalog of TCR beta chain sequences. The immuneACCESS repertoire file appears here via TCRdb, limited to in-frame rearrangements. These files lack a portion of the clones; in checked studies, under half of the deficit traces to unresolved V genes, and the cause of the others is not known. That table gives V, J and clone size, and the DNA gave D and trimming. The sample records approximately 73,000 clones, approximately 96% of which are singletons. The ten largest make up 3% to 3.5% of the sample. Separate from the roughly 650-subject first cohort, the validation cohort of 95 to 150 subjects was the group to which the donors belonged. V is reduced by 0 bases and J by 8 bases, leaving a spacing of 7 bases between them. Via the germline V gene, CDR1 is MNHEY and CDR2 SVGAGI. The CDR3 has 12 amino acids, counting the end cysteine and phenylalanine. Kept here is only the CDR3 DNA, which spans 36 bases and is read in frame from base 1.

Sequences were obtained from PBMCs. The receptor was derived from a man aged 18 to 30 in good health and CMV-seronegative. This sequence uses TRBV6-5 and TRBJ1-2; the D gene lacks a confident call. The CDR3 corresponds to CASSYSSGGYTF. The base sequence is TGTGCCAGCAGTTACTCTTCGGGGGGCTACACCTTC.